The sequence of this T cell receptor (beta chain) was determined in a study of T cell responses to AZD1222 COVID-19 vaccine. Clones were sequenced by immunoSEQ multiplex PCR, and TCRdb holds only the in-frame ones, with some missing. The table includes over 75,000 clones, about nine tenths detected once. CDR1 SGHVS and CDR2 FQNEAQ come from the germline V gene. CDR3 length: 15 amino acids. Trimming shortened V by 3 bases and J by 2 bases, and 10 bases separated the two germline ends. This specimen was peripheral blood, taken on day 0 of AZD1222 vaccination. The TCR was taken from an adult in good health. The gene calls are TRBV7-8 and TRBJ2-2; D remains unclear. Written as DNA, the CDR3 is TGTGCCAGCAGCTTCCGTCGGGTCAACACCGGGGAGCTGTTTTTT. Its protein product is CASSFRRVNTGELFF.